This entry lists 29 T cell receptor beta chains sequenced from one sample in a study of cytomegalovirus exposure and HLA in healthy donors. The primer mix had 60 Vbeta and 13 Jbeta primers. TCRdb's copy holds only in-frame clones and misses some; the assay was immunoSEQ multiplex PCR. The sample consists of 80,000 or so clones, about 60% of them appearing once. Input material: PBMCs. The receptor source for this set is a man aged 25 to 40 in good health and CMV-seropositive.

This clone has a handful of counts. The V call is TRBV2, the J call TRBJ1-5; weak D call: TRBD1 (5 bases). The germline CDR1 and CDR2 sequences are SNHLY and FYNNEI. V was clipped by 5 bases and J by 0 bases, with 14 bases between them. The CDR3 is 16 amino acids. Here the CDR3 DNA reads TGTGCCAGCAGTCCCCGCGGGGGGGTTAGCAATCAGCCCCAGCATTTT. Translating gives CASSPRGGVSNQPQHF.

Only a few counts were recorded for this clone. This chain uses TRBV27 with TRBJ1-1, with D perhaps TRBD1 (6 bases). CDR3 length equals 12 residues. Germline CDR1 MNHEY, CDR2 SMNVEV (reference sequence). V lost 2 bases to trimming and J lost 10 bases, with 11 bases between them. In DNA form, the CDR3 reads TGTGCCAGCAGTTTAGGGAGGGGGGGAGCTTTCTTT. It specifies CASSLGRGGAFF.

This clone was seen only once. The chain couples TRBV4-1 to TRBJ1-6; TRBD1 agrees at 7 bases. This CDR3 has 16 amino acids. Trimming took 1 base from V and 7 from J; bases not matched to a gene: 7. Germline-derived CDR1 and CDR2 are MGHRA and YSYEKL. CDR3 sequence (DNA): TGCGCCAGCAGCCAAGGAGGGAGACAGGGAAATTCACCCCTCCACTTT. Its translation is CASSQGGRQGNSPLHF.

The chain combines TRBV4-1 with TRBJ2-1; TRBD2 matches 11 bases. Germline V gene lookup returns CDR1 MGHRA and CDR2 YSYEKL. The CDR3 extends over 16 amino acids. Losses at the gene ends were 4 bases for V and 2 bases for J; bases not matched to a gene: 4. CDR3 DNA sequence: TGCGCCAGCAGCCTAATAGCGGGAGGGGCCTACAATGAGCAGTTCTTC. Translation: CASSLIAGGAYNEQFF.

The chain combines TRBV29-1 with TRBJ2-1; 13 bases are shared with TRBD2. The CDR3 covers 16 residues. Trimming at V came to 6 bases and at J to 0 bases, leaving 5 bases not matched to a gene. Germline assignment: CDR1 SQVTM and CDR2 ANQGSEA. DNA for the CDR3: TGCAGCGTCAGGACTAGCGGGAGTTTCTCCTACAATGAGCAGTTCTTC. As protein: CSVRTSGSFSYNEQFF.

This clone turned up a few times. The chain employs TRBV19 and TRBJ2-3; 7 positions match TRBD1. The V gene end was trimmed by 6 bases and the J gene end by 3 bases; junction bases not matched to a gene: 3. From germline, CDR1 is LNHDA and CDR2 SQIVND (reference sequence). This CDR3 region has 13 residues. The CDR3 sequence is CASRPGQTDTQYF. The DNA of the CDR3 is TGTGCCAGTAGACCGGGACAGACAGATACGCAGTATTTT.

The rearrangement uses TRBV5-4 and TRBJ2-1, with D possibly being TRBD1 (6 bases). There are 15 residues in the CDR3. Per the germline V gene, CDR1 is SGHNT and CDR2 is YYREEE (reference sequence). V gave up 3 bases and J gave up 7 bases, with 17 bases separating them. CDR3 protein: CASSSNRARRNEQFF. CDR3 coding DNA: TGTGCCAGCAGCTCCAACAGGGCGCGAAGGAATGAGCAGTTCTTC.

This clone was found a few times. The chain is built from TRBV29-1 and TRBJ2-1, with D possibly being TRBD2 (5 bases). CDR3 length: 14 amino acids. The germline V gene has CDR1 SQVTM and CDR2 ANQGSEA. Trimming took 4 bases from V and 1 from J, leaving 11 bases between them. The CDR3 loop is CSVGLRISYNEQFF. The CDR3 DNA is TGCAGCGTTGGACTACGGATTTCCTACAATGAGCAGTTCTTC.

The gene calls are TRBV5-1 and TRBJ2-2, with 11 bases that match TRBD1. After removal of 0 bases from V and 4 bases from J, the junction contained 5 bases not matched to a gene. Looked up from germline, CDR1 is SGHRS and CDR2 is YFSETQ. CDR3 length: 17 amino acids. The CDR3 DNA sequence: TGCGCCAGCAGCTTGGCGGGGACAGGGGGATTCACCGGGGAGCTGTTTTTT. The encoded protein is CASSLAGTGGFTGELFF.

V usage is TRBV6-5 and J usage is TRBJ1-2, with no clear D. Trimming stripped 6 bases from V and 8 bases from J, with 10 bases between. CDR1 is MNHEY, CDR2 SVGAGI, per germline. The CDR3 contains 11 residues. This CDR3 reads CASRRREGYTF. The CDR3 DNA reads TGTGCCAGCAGACGTCGGGAAGGCTACACCTTC.

This clone was picked up a small number of times. This chain joins TRBV11-2 and TRBJ2-2, with 10 bases aligning to TRBD2. Trimming cost V 8 bases and J 1 base; bases outside gene matches: 4. The CDR3 loop spans 15 amino acids. Germline-derived CDR1 and CDR2 are SGHAT and FQNNGV. The CDR3 reads CASWVAGGNTGELFF. DNA of the CDR3: TGTGCCAGCTGGGTAGCGGGAGGGAACACCGGGGAGCTGTTTTTT.

V and J are TRBV7-9 and TRBJ2-7; 13 bases align to TRBD2. The CDR3 is made up of 13 amino acids. In germline, CDR1 is SEHNR, CDR2 FQNEAQ (reference sequence). Germline trimming cut 5 bases from V and 11 bases from J; bases unmatched to any gene: 6. Written as DNA, the CDR3 is TGTGCCAGCAGCCCAGGGACTAGCGGGGACGAGTACTTC. Translated, it gives CASSPGTSGDEYF.

J is TRBJ2-7 and V is TRBV15; D perhaps matches TRBD2 (6 bases). V lost 3 bases and J lost 2, with 11 bases in between. From germline, CDR1 is LNHNV and CDR2 YYDKDF (reference sequence). The CDR3 has 14 amino acids. The CDR3 DNA is TGTGCCACCAGCAGGGGACTTCAACCCTACGAGCAGTACTTC. Protein sequence: CATSRGLQPYEQYF.

This clone was seen a single time. This rearrangement joins TRBV23-1 to TRBJ2-1, with unresolved D. TRBV23-1 is an ORF; its function is uncertain. This CDR3 contains 12 residues. Between the trimmed V and J ends, which lost 0 bases and 6 bases, there was a span of 3 bases. CDR3 nucleotide sequence: TGCGCCAGCAGTCAATCGAGCAATGAGCAGTTCTTC. This gives the protein CASSQSSNEQFF.

This chain connects TRBV7-2 to TRBJ2-3, with D maybe TRBD2 (6 bases). The CDR3 contains 17 residues. Per the germline V gene, CDR1 is SGHTA and CDR2 is FQGNSA. V was pared by 3 bases and J by 0 bases, with 16 bases between. DNA of the CDR3: TGTGCCAGCAGCTTTACCCCCCCCAGCGGGAGCACAGATACGCAGTATTTT. This sequence encodes CASSFTPPSGSTDTQYF.

Remarks on this clone: Other DNA sequences in the same sample also yield this CDR3. The chain employs TRBV2 and TRBJ2-1; D gene uncertain. The V gene lost 7 bases and the J gene lost 1 base, with 5 bases spanning the gap. The CDR3 consists of 12 residues. From germline, CDR1 is SNHLY and CDR2 FYNNEI. The DNA for the CDR3 is TGTGCCAGCACTAGATCCTACAATGAGCAGTTCTTC. Protein sequence: CASTRSYNEQFF. The full variable domain, rest sourced from reference TRBV2 and TRBJ2-1, is EPEVTQTPSHQVTQMGQEVILRCVPISNHLYFYWYRQILGQKVEFLVSFYNNEISEKSEIFDDQFSVERPDGSNFTLKIRSTKLEDSAMYFCASTRSYNEQFFGPGTRLTVL.

The V gene is TRBV11-3, the J gene TRBJ2-2; possibly TRBD2 for D (6 bases). Trimming stripped 4 bases from V and 1 base from J, with 13 bases between. The CDR3 is 16 amino acids. In germline, CDR1 is SGHNT, CDR2 YENEEA. CDR3 loop: CASSYPGRGNTGELFF. The DNA for the CDR3 is TGTGCCAGCAGCTACCCCGGGCGGGGGAACACCGGGGAGCTGTTTTTT.

The chain combines TRBV5-6 with TRBJ2-1; TRBD2 aligns across 11 bases. Germline V gene lookup returns CDR1 SGHDT and CDR2 YYEEEE. There are 17 residues in the CDR3. With 1 base clipped from V and 0 bases from J, the junction kept 3 bases outside the gene matches. CDR3 sequence: CASSLQGLAVSYNEQFF. The CDR3 DNA follows: TGTGCCAGCAGCTTGCAGGGACTAGCGGTCTCCTACAATGAGCAGTTCTTC. The variable domain in full, with the rest retrieved from reference TRBV5-6 and TRBJ2-1, is DAGVTQSPTHLIKTRGQQVTLRCSPKSGHDTVSWYQQALGQGPQFIFQYYEEEERQRGNFPDRFSGHQFPNYSSELNVNALLLGDSALYLCASSLQGLAVSYNEQFFGPGTRLTVL.

The chain carries TRBV28 and TRBJ1-1; TRBD1 is a possible D gene (6 bases). The CDR3 has 13 residues. Germline V gene sequence: CDR1 MDHEN, CDR2 SYDVKM. Trimming took off 5 bases at V and 10 bases at J, with 17 bases between the two ends. The CDR3 sequence is CASSEDRIRGAFF. CDR3 sequence (DNA): TGTGCCAGCAGTGAGGACCGGATCAGGGGAGCTTTCTTT.

The gene calls are TRBV6-1 and TRBJ2-3; maybe TRBD2 (6 bases). The V and J ends lost 2 bases and 8 bases respectively, with 8 bases between them. This CDR3 is 12 amino acids long. Germline V gene sequence: CDR1 MNHNS, CDR2 SASEGT. In DNA form, the CDR3 reads TGTGCCAGCAGTGAATACGGGGGTACGCAGTATTTT. Encoded protein: CASSEYGGTQYF.

The chain employs TRBV30 and TRBJ2-5, with 7 bases aligning to TRBD1. Germline loops: CDR1 GTSNPN, CDR2 SVGIG (reference sequence). J lost 11 bases, V lost 3 bases, and 9 bases had no gene match. The CDR3 spans 12 residues. CDR3 coding DNA: TGTGCCTGGAGGCCGACAGGGAACAAGCAGTACTTC. Residues: CAWRPTGNKQYF.

The chain has TRBV21-1 and TRBJ1-5; the listed D gene, TRBD1, was not tested against the DNA. TRBV21-1 is termed a pseudogene. CDR3 size: 16 residues. In DNA form, the CDR3 reads TGTGCCAGCGTTGAACCCCCGACAGGACCCAATCAGCCCCAGCATTTT. This translates into CASVEPPTGPNQPQHF.

The genes are TRBV5-4 and TRBJ1-2; 9 bases align to TRBD1. Germline-derived CDR1 and CDR2 are SGHNT and YYREEE (reference sequence). Trimming at V came to 4 bases and at J to 8 bases, leaving 6 bases not matched to a gene. This CDR3 has 13 amino acids. For the CDR3, the DNA is TGTGCCAGCAGCGACGGGACAGGGAGAGGCTACACCTTC. This encodes CASSDGTGRGYTF.

The V gene is TRBV6-5, the J gene TRBJ2-7, with 8 bases that match TRBD1. This CDR3 is 13 amino acids long. Germline V lookup: CDR1 MNHEY, CDR2 SVGAGI. V shed 6 bases, J shed 4 bases, and the junction held 5 bases outside the gene matches. The CDR3 sequence is CASRLQGAYEQYF. As DNA, the CDR3 is TGTGCCAGCAGGCTGCAGGGGGCGTACGAGCAGTACTTC.

The genes are TRBV29-1 and TRBJ1-1; D not resolved. The CDR3 is 12 amino acids. Germline V lookup: CDR1 SQVTM, CDR2 ANQGSEA. V lost 6 bases and J lost 4, with 12 bases in between. The CDR3 region has the DNA TGCAGCGTCGAATCGGGAGGCACTGAAGCTTTCTTT. Amino acids: CSVESGGTEAFF.

The V gene is TRBV7-9, the J gene TRBJ2-7; 13 bases line up with TRBD2. This CDR3 is 15 amino acids long. With V trimmed by 5 bases and J by 2 bases, 3 bases remained unmatched. Per germline, CDR1 SEHNR and CDR2 FQNEAQ (reference sequence). The CDR3 loop is CASSPTSGGAYEQYF. CDR3 bases: TGTGCCAGCAGCCCAACTAGCGGGGGGGCCTACGAGCAGTACTTC.

This clone was seen only a few times. The rearrangement links TRBV2 to TRBJ1-3, with 10 bases lining up with TRBD1. The junction had 12 bases not matched to a gene; V was cut back by 6 bases and J by 1 base. Germline loops: CDR1 SNHLY, CDR2 FYNNEI. The CDR3 sequence is 18 residues long. The CDR3 sequence: CASRDRGLGFLSGNTIYF. The CDR3 DNA follows: TGTGCCAGCAGAGACAGGGGGCTTGGGTTTTTATCTGGAAACACCATATATTTT.

CDR3 bases: TGTGCCAGCAGTGCCCTCGGAAGCCGAACAGGGGATACGCAGTATTTT. This sequence encodes CASSALGSRTGDTQYF. V usage is TRBV6-1 and J usage is TRBJ2-3; weak D call: TRBD1 (6 bases). Germline-derived CDR1 and CDR2 are MNHNS and SASEGT. The CDR3 runs to 16 residues. The V end was cut by 4 bases, the J end by 6 bases, with 20 bases between.

This rearrangement joins TRBV19 to TRBJ2-7; D perhaps matches TRBD1 (6 bases). Germline V gives CDR1 LNHDA, CDR2 SQIVND (reference sequence). Trimming took 5 bases from V and 0 from J, leaving 14 bases between them. The CDR3 consists of 15 residues. The CDR3 DNA reads TGTGCCAGTAGTGGTGCCACAGGGTTCTCCTACGAGCAGTACTTC. This translates into CASSGATGFSYEQYF.